These 31 T cell receptor beta chains came from one sample sequenced in a study of T cell responses to AZD1222 COVID-19 vaccine (dated by TCRdb to about 2021). What this sample's time point label stands for: baseline before first vaccination. The method behind the library was the immunoSEQ multiplex PCR assay. TCRdb mirrors the immuneACCESS table, restricted to in-frame sequences. Some clones are absent from its copies; in checked studies, under half trace to an unresolved V gene, and the reason for the others is unknown. Across this sample there are 100,000 to 150,000 clones, with 89% seen only once. The top ten constitute roughly 6.5% of the sample. The sample here was peripheral blood, taken on day 0 of AZD1222 vaccination. Receptors originate from an adult in good health.

This rearrangement joins TRBV7-8 to TRBJ1-1, with D tentatively TRBD1 (6 bases). Germline V gene data show CDR1 as SGHVS and CDR2 as FQNEAQ. The CDR3 is 13 amino acids. The V and J ends lost 1 base and 3 bases respectively, with 6 bases between them. The CDR3 coding sequence is TGTGCCAGCAGCTTAGACAGGGACACTGAAGCTTTCTTT. It yields the protein CASSLDRDTEAFF.

The V and J genes are TRBV6-5 and TRBJ1-2; 8 bases match TRBD1. This CDR3 is built from 11 residues. The V segment lost 7 bases and the J segment 8 bases; nucleotides outside the gene matches: 3. Germline CDR1 MNHEY, CDR2 SVGAGI. The CDR3 loop reads CASTTGGGYTF. CDR3 DNA sequence: TGTGCCAGCACCACAGGGGGGGGCTACACCTTC.

The chain is built from TRBV12-3 or TRBV12-4 and TRBJ1-2, with D unclear. This CDR3 is 11 amino acids long. The V end was cut by 2 bases, the J end by 7 bases, with 5 bases between. The CDR3 sequence is CASSLMSGYTF. CDR3 in DNA: TGTGCCAGCAGTTTAATGAGTGGCTACACCTTC.

This chain uses TRBV4-1 with TRBJ2-1, with 12 positions matching TRBD2. V shed 4 bases and J 15 bases; nucleotides not matched to a gene: 16. The germline CDR1 and CDR2 sequences are MGHRA and YSYEKL. This CDR3 spans 16 amino acids. The CDR3 sequence: CASSPSGGALSVSGFF. In nucleotides, the CDR3 is TGCGCCAGCAGCCCTAGCGGGGGGGCACTTAGTGTTTCGGGGTTCTTC.

The V gene is TRBV11-2, the J gene TRBJ2-2, with 7 positions matching TRBD2. V was clipped by 5 bases and J by 3 bases; unmatched bases: 12. In germline, CDR1 is SGHAT, CDR2 FQNNGV. The CDR3 is made up of 17 amino acids. CDR3 nucleotide sequence: TGTGCCAGCAGCCAACGGGGGGACGGACTCGACACCGGGGAGCTGTTTTTT. Encoded protein: CASSQRGDGLDTGELFF. Complete variable domain (other parts from reference TRBV11-2 and TRBJ2-2): EAGVAQSPRYKIIEKRQSVAFWCNPISGHATLYWYQQILGQGPKLLIQFQNNGVVDDSQLPKDRFSAERLKGVDSTLKIQPAKLEDSAVYLCASSQRGDGLDTGELFFGEGSRLTVL.

J is TRBJ2-3 and V is TRBV6-5, with D hard to call. This CDR3 contains 15 residues. The germline V gene has CDR1 MNHEY and CDR2 SVGAGI. Trimming shortened V by 0 bases and J by 7 bases, and 14 bases separated the two germline ends. In DNA form, the CDR3 reads TGTGCCAGCAGTTACTCGATAAACAGACAAAATACGCAGTATTTT. Its translation is CASSYSINRQNTQYF.

The chain uses TRBV9 and TRBJ2-2; D is uncertain. CDR3 length: 12 residues. The V gene lost 0 bases and the J gene lost 7 bases, with 4 bases spanning the gap. Germline CDR1 is SGDLS and CDR2 is YYNGEE. This chain's CDR3 is CASSVGFGELFF. In DNA, the CDR3 is TGTGCCAGCAGCGTAGGGTTCGGGGAGCTGTTTTTT.

This rearrangement joins TRBV12-3 or TRBV12-4 to TRBJ2-1; D tentatively fits TRBD1 or TRBD2 (6 bases each). This CDR3 comprises 13 residues. V lost 3 bases, J lost 7 bases, and 10 bases lay in between. This CDR3 is CASSLGGTNEQFF. The CDR3 DNA reads TGTGCCAGCAGTTTGGGGGGCACGAATGAGCAGTTCTTC.

V and J are TRBV12-3 or TRBV12-4 and TRBJ1-1; D gene uncertain. CDR3 length equals 11 residues. The V end lost 4 bases, the J end lost 5 bases, and 5 bases lay between the germline ends. The CDR3 sequence: CASSSKTEAFF. CDR3 nucleotides: TGTGCCAGCAGTTCGAAGACTGAAGCTTTCTTT.

This chain connects TRBV5-1 to TRBJ1-2, with TRBD1 identical over 7 bases. CDR1 and CDR2 from the germline V gene are SGHRS and YFSETQ. V was pared by 5 bases and J by 0 bases, with 4 bases of the junction left unmatched. CDR3 length: 14 amino acids. The CDR3 loop reads CASRGGLPNYGYTF. CDR3 nucleotide sequence: TGCGCCAGCAGAGGGGGCCTTCCTAACTATGGCTACACCTTC.

The rearrangement uses TRBV7-9 and TRBJ2-7, with D possibly matching TRBD2 (5 bases). The V end lost 5 bases, the J end lost 5 bases, and 22 bases lay between the germline ends. CDR1 and CDR2 (germline): SEHNR, FQNEAQ (reference sequence). The CDR3 loop spans 16 amino acids. CDR3 in DNA: TGTGCCAGCAGCCCTCCTAACGGGGAACCTGGAGACGAGCAGTACTTC. Residues: CASSPPNGEPGDEQYF.

The V gene is TRBV28, the J gene TRBJ1-2; the D is unclear. Between the trimmed V and J ends, which lost 8 bases and 4 bases, there was a span of 11 bases. The CDR3 loop spans 12 amino acids. Germline V lookup: CDR1 MDHEN, CDR2 SYDVKM. CDR3 sequence (DNA): TGTGCCAGCCATGAAGGTGGCTATGGCTACACCTTC. It translates to CASHEGGYGYTF.

Here the CDR3 reads CASSLRQLVTLNTEAFF. In DNA form, the CDR3 reads TGTGCCAGCAGCTTGCGGCAGTTAGTAACCTTGAACACTGAAGCTTTCTTT. The chain joins TRBV5-6 to TRBJ1-1; D remains ambiguous. CDR3 length: 17 residues. Deletions cut 1 base from V and 0 bases from J, with 16 bases between. Looked up from germline, CDR1 is SGHDT and CDR2 is YYEEEE.

The J gene is TRBJ2-3, the V gene TRBV4-1; TRBD2 agrees at 10 bases. V lost 5 bases, J lost 5 bases, and 10 bases stayed unmatched. The CDR3 extends over 16 amino acids. From germline, CDR1 is MGHRA and CDR2 YSYEKL. This CDR3 reads CASSRRSGGEGDTQYF. In DNA form, the CDR3 reads TGCGCCAGCAGCAGGAGAAGCGGGGGGGAAGGAGATACGCAGTATTTT.

The chain's CDR3 is CASTPDRGHGYTF. CDR3 sequence (DNA): TGTGCCAGCACCCCGGACAGGGGTCATGGCTACACCTTC. This chain uses TRBV2 with TRBJ1-2; TRBD1 agrees at 9 bases. Germline loops: CDR1 SNHLY, CDR2 FYNNEI. The CDR3 runs 13 residues. V lost 7 bases to trimming and J lost 6 bases; unmatched junction nucleotides: 6.

The V call is TRBV9, the J call TRBJ1-1, with 7 bases fitting TRBD1. The CDR3 length is 13 residues. Germline CDR1 reads SGDLS; CDR2 reads YYNGEE. V lost 1 base, J lost 8 bases, and 5 bases stayed unmatched. The CDR3 DNA follows: TGTGCCAGCAGCGTAAGGACAGGAGCGGAAGCTTTCTTT. Translating gives CASSVRTGAEAFF.

The chain carries TRBV12-3 or TRBV12-4 and TRBJ2-7, with a tentative D call TRBD2 (6 bases). Trimming took 9 bases from V and 3 from J, leaving 9 bases between them. This CDR3 contains 11 residues. As DNA, the CDR3 is TGTGCCAGTAGGAGGGACTACGAGCAGTACTTC. Translating it yields CASRRDYEQYF.

V and J are TRBV3-1 (or the pseudogene TRBV3-2) and TRBJ1-2; D is perhaps TRBD1 (5 bases). Trimming shortened V by 3 bases and J by 7 bases, and 15 bases separated the two germline ends. CDR3 size: 14 residues. Looked up from germline, CDR1 is LGHDT and CDR2 is YNNKEL (reference sequence). The CDR3 bases are TGTGCCAGCAGCCATGAGGGGTTCCCGGTTGGCTACACCTTC. This translates into CASSHEGFPVGYTF.

The rearrangement joins TRBV11-2 to TRBJ1-5; D ambiguous. Trimming took off 4 bases at V and 0 bases at J, with 10 bases between the two ends. The CDR3 extends over 15 amino acids. Germline CDR1 reads SGHAT; CDR2 reads FQNNGV. The CDR3 DNA is TGTGCCAGCAGCTCCGGGCCGTATAGCAATCAGCCCCAGCATTTT. It codes for CASSSGPYSNQPQHF.

The genes are TRBV19 and TRBJ1-5, with 10 nucleotides matching TRBD1. The germline gives CDR1 LNHDA, CDR2 SQIVND (reference sequence). This CDR3 has 17 residues. Germline trimming cut 9 bases from V and 10 bases from J; bases unmatched to any gene: 21. CDR3 coding DNA: TGTGCCAGCGAGGTCGGACCGGGACAGGGGATCTCCCGCCCCCAGCATTTT. Encoded protein: CASEVGPGQGISRPQHF.

The chain has TRBV30 and TRBJ1-4; the D gene is possibly TRBD1 (6 bases). Germline values: CDR1 GTSNPN, CDR2 SVGIG (reference sequence). Between the trimmed V and J ends, which lost 5 bases and 8 bases, there was a span of 18 bases. The CDR3 sequence is 14 residues long. The CDR3 loop is CAWGETGAYEKLFF. In DNA, the CDR3 is TGTGCCTGGGGGGAGACAGGTGCTTACGAAAAACTGTTTTTT.

V and J are TRBV6-5 and TRBJ2-7; a possible D gene is TRBD1 (5 bases). The CDR3 has 13 residues. Germline V CDR1 and CDR2: MNHEY, SVGAGI. Between the trimmed V and J ends, which lost 10 bases and 1 base, there was a span of 14 bases. In DNA, the CDR3 is TGTGCCACTGACAGTCCAATTTCCTACGAGCAGTACTTC. This encodes CATDSPISYEQYF.

The chain recombines TRBV6-5 with TRBJ2-7, with D tentatively TRBD1 (5 bases). Trimming pared 2 bases from V and 1 base from J, leaving 15 bases between. Per germline, CDR1 MNHEY and CDR2 SVGAGI. The CDR3 has 16 residues. CDR3 amino acids: CASSYVMGKGSYEQYF. The CDR3 region has the DNA TGTGCCAGCAGTTACGTGATGGGGAAGGGGTCCTACGAGCAGTACTTC.

The chain employs TRBV18 and TRBJ1-4, with D unclear. Germline V lookup: CDR1 KGHSH, CDR2 LQKENI. Trimming took 5 bases from V and 0 from J, leaving 16 bases between them. The CDR3 totals 17 residues. DNA of the CDR3: TGTGCCAGCTCAAGGAGGGAATCGATTGCAACTAATGAAAAACTGTTTTTT. As protein: CASSRRESIATNEKLFF. The entire variable domain, with the rest obtained from reference TRBV18 and TRBJ1-4, is as follows: NAGVMQNPRHLVRRRGQEARLRCSPMKGHSHVYWYRQLPEEGLKFMVYLQKENIIDESGMPKERFSAEFPKEGPSILRIQQVVRGDSAAYFCASSRRESIATNEKLFFGSGTQLSVL.

This sequence joins TRBV9 and TRBJ1-2; no clear D. V was shortened by 2 bases and J by 1 base, with 6 bases between the two germline ends. This CDR3 has 13 amino acids. Looked up from germline, CDR1 is SGDLS and CDR2 is YYNGEE. CDR3 protein: CASSVNDNYGYTF. CDR3 bases: TGTGCCAGCAGCGTTAATGATAACTATGGCTACACCTTC.

The V gene is TRBV29-1, the J gene TRBJ2-2, with 7 bases aligning to TRBD1. Germline CDR1 is SQVTM and CDR2 is ANQGSEA. This CDR3 is built from 13 residues. V was clipped by 4 bases and J by 4 bases; unmatched bases: 3. CDR3 region: CSVGPGGTGELFF. The CDR3 coding sequence is TGCAGCGTTGGCCCAGGGGGCACCGGGGAGCTGTTTTTT.

V is TRBV6-1 and J is TRBJ2-7; D possibly corresponds to TRBD2 (6 bases). This CDR3 contains 14 residues. Deletions cut 0 bases from V and 12 bases from J, with 18 bases between. The germline CDR1 and CDR2 sequences are MNHNS and SASEGT. This CDR3 is CASSEARDGSRRYF. DNA for the CDR3: TGTGCCAGCAGTGAAGCGCGGGACGGTAGCCGGAGGTACTTC.

The count of this clone is one. The chain has TRBV3-1 (or the pseudogene TRBV3-2) and TRBJ1-2, with D maybe TRBD1 (5 bases). V was shortened by 1 base and J by 4 bases, with 13 bases between the two germline ends. Germline lookup yields CDR1 LGHDT and CDR2 YNNKEL (reference sequence). The CDR3 length is 15 residues. The CDR3: CASSQARGRSYGYTF. For the CDR3, the DNA is TGTGCCAGCAGCCAAGCAAGGGGAAGGAGCTATGGCTACACCTTC.

In its sample, this clone was seen once. The chain combines TRBV3-1 (or the pseudogene TRBV3-2) with TRBJ1-4, with TRBD1 matching over 11 bases. The CDR3 extends over 16 amino acids. The germline CDR1 and CDR2 sequences are LGHDT and YNNKEL (reference sequence). The ends lost 5 bases at V and 8 bases at J; junction bases unmatched: 10. CDR3 DNA sequence: TGTGCCAGCAGCGGAAGCGGGACAGGGGGTCGGGAAAAACTGTTTTTT. Amino acids: CASSGSGTGGREKLFF.

The chain links TRBV7-2 to TRBJ2-6; no clear D gene. The CDR3 extends over 15 amino acids. CDR1 and CDR2 from the germline V gene are SGHTA and FQGNSA. Trimming stripped 4 bases from V and 0 bases from J, with 7 bases between. Here the CDR3 reads CASSSRSSGANVLTF. The CDR3, as DNA: TGTGCCAGCAGCTCCCGATCCTCTGGGGCCAACGTCCTGACTTTC.

J is TRBJ2-7 and V is TRBV7-9; D ambiguous. Trimming shortened V by 5 bases and J by 3 bases, and 11 bases separated the two germline ends. Germline CDR1 reads SEHNR; CDR2 reads FQNEAQ (reference sequence). This CDR3 contains 13 residues. CDR3 DNA sequence: TGTGCCAGCAGCCCAAGGGAAAGCTACGAGCAGTACTTC. It is translated as CASSPRESYEQYF. The full variable domain, its missing parts supplied by reference TRBV7-9 and TRBJ2-7, is DTGVSQNPRHKITKRGQNVTFRCDPISEHNRLYWYRQTLGQGPEFLTYFQNEAQLEKSRLLSDRFSAERPKGSFSTLEIQRTEQGDSAMYLCASSPRESYEQYFGPGTRLTVT.